The 18 T cell receptor beta chains below come from one sample, sequenced in a study of T cell responses to AZD1222 COVID-19 vaccine. The protocol was immunoSEQ multiplex PCR, while the TCRdb copy is restricted to in-frame clones and leaves out a portion. The repertoire holds roughly 150,000 clones, with roughly 88% as singletons. Sequencing used peripheral blood, obtained on day 0 of AZD1222 vaccination. The receptors shown here come from an adult in good health.

J is TRBJ2-1 and V is TRBV2; 11 bases match TRBD2. The germline V gene has CDR1 SNHLY and CDR2 FYNNEI. J lost 5 bases, V lost 6 bases, and 6 bases had no gene match. The CDR3 is made up of 15 amino acids. CDR3 sequence (DNA): TGTGCCAGCAGAGCCCTAGCGGGAGGTGACAATGAGCAGTTCTTC. Encoded protein: CASRALAGGDNEQFF. Filled out from reference TRBV2 and TRBJ2-1, the complete variable domain reads EPEVTQTPSHQVTQMGQEVILRCVPISNHLYFYWYRQILGQKVEFLVSFYNNEISEKSEIFDDQFSVERPDGSNFTLKIRSTKLEDSAMYFCASRALAGGDNEQFFGPGTRLTVL.

The rearrangement joins TRBV7-9 to TRBJ1-4; TRBD1 might be the D (5 bases). This CDR3 contains 17 residues. V lost 5 bases and J lost 0, with 16 bases in between. The germline V gene encodes CDR1 SEHNR and CDR2 FQNEAQ (reference sequence). CDR3 bases: TGTGCCAGCAGCCCCCGTCCGTCGACAGCAACTAATGAAAAACTGTTTTTT. Its protein is CASSPRPSTATNEKLFF.

This chain links TRBV11-2 with TRBJ2-2; no reliable D call. Germline assignment: CDR1 SGHAT and CDR2 FQNNGV. V lost 5 bases and J lost 7, with 14 bases in between. This CDR3 comprises 14 residues. CDR3 sequence (DNA): TGTGCCAGCAGCGAAAGACAAGGCAGCGGGGAGCTGTTTTTT. It specifies CASSERQGSGELFF.

This clone was observed once. The V call is TRBV11-3, the J call TRBJ2-2; no firm D call. Deletions cut 6 bases from V and 8 bases from J, with 13 bases between. CDR3 size: 13 residues. The germline CDR1 and CDR2 sequences are SGHNT and YENEEA. CDR3 coding DNA: TGTGCCAGCAGAGTGAGCCCCGGGGGGGAGCTGTTTTTT. Its translation is CASRVSPGGELFF.

The V gene is TRBV2, the J gene TRBJ2-1; tentative D call: TRBD2 (6 bases). CDR1 is SNHLY and CDR2 is FYNNEI in the germline V gene. The length of the CDR3 is 16 residues. V was pared by 2 bases and J by 3 bases, with 14 bases between. In DNA form, the CDR3 reads TGTGCCAGCAGTGAACCCGGACTAAAACTCTACAATGAGCAGTTCTTC. This codes for CASSEPGLKLYNEQFF.

This clone was observed once. This sequence joins TRBV21-1 and TRBJ2-1; no DNA check was done on the table's D call, TRBD2. TRBV21-1 is assigned pseudogene status. The CDR3 covers 18 residues. CDR3 nucleotides: TGTGCCAGCAGCCTGAATAGGGGGAGGGGAAGCTCCTACAATGAGCAGTTCTTC. Its protein is CASSLNRGRGSSYNEQFF.

This chain joins TRBV19 and TRBJ2-1; TRBD2 matches at 10 bases. This CDR3 comprises 14 residues. Germline trimming cut 5 bases from V and 9 bases from J; bases unmatched to any gene: 7. Germline assignment: CDR1 LNHDA and CDR2 SQIVND (reference sequence). CDR3 sequence (DNA): TGTGCCAGTAGTCCCCTAGCGGGAGAAGGTGAGCAGTTCTTC. This encodes CASSPLAGEGEQFF.

This sequence joins TRBV7-2 and TRBJ1-1, with D uncertain. CDR3 length equals 15 residues. Germline V gives CDR1 SGHTA, CDR2 FQGNSA. V lost 0 bases to trimming and J lost 1 base, with 9 bases between them. CDR3 nucleotides: TGTGCCAGCAGCTTAGCGCTAATGGGGAACACTGAAGCTTTCTTT. Translating gives CASSLALMGNTEAFF.

The chain recombines TRBV19 with TRBJ2-2; 7 bases are shared with TRBD1. Looked up from germline, CDR1 is LNHDA and CDR2 is SQIVND (reference sequence). This CDR3 comprises 14 residues. After removal of 10 bases from V and 7 bases from J, the junction contained 12 bases not matched to a gene. CDR3 in amino acids: CATSDRASGGELFF. CDR3 DNA sequence: TGTGCCACCTCAGACAGGGCGAGTGGCGGGGAGCTGTTTTTT.

The chain links TRBV6-5 to TRBJ2-7; D call uncertain. The germline V and J ends were trimmed by 6 bases and 1 base, with 16 bases remaining between them. CDR1 and CDR2 from the germline V gene are MNHEY and SVGAGI. This CDR3 contains 15 residues. The CDR3 region is CASRRTALGSYEQYF. CDR3 in DNA: TGTGCCAGCAGGCGAACAGCCCTCGGGTCCTACGAGCAGTACTTC.

The rearrangement joins TRBV30 to TRBJ2-7; no reliable D call. V lost 2 bases and J 6 bases, leaving 8 bases between the germline ends. Per germline, CDR1 GTSNPN and CDR2 SVGIG (reference sequence). This CDR3 is built from 11 residues. CDR3 residues: CAWSIGREQYF. DNA for the CDR3: TGTGCCTGGAGTATCGGTCGCGAGCAGTACTTC.

The rearrangement joins TRBV6-5 to TRBJ1-1, with D possibly being TRBD1 (6 bases). Germline V gene lookup returns CDR1 MNHEY and CDR2 SVGAGI. The CDR3 consists of 13 residues. The V end was cut by 6 bases, the J end by 7 bases, with 15 bases between. CDR3 protein: CASRRAGQLEAFF. The CDR3 DNA reads as TGTGCCAGCAGACGCGCCGGACAGCTTGAAGCTTTCTTT.

V gene TRBV19 combines with J gene TRBJ2-3, with TRBD2 identical over 7 bases. Germline lookup yields CDR1 LNHDA and CDR2 SQIVND (reference sequence). V shed 9 bases, J shed 8 bases, and the junction held 11 bases outside the gene matches. The CDR3 length is 13 residues. The CDR3: CASQQAGVSTQYF. CDR3 DNA: TGTGCCAGCCAACAGGCGGGAGTGAGTACGCAGTATTTT.

CDR3: CASSPRRPDRDFTNEQFF. CDR3 in DNA: TGTGCCAGCTCACCCCGAAGACCCGACAGGGATTTCACCAATGAGCAGTTCTTC. This sequence joins TRBV18 and TRBJ2-1; 7 nucleotides align to TRBD1. V lost 3 bases to trimming and J lost 6 bases; unmatched junction nucleotides: 17. The germline CDR1 and CDR2 sequences are KGHSH and LQKENI. This CDR3 is built from 18 residues.

This chain uses TRBV29-1 with TRBJ1-1; TRBD1 is a possible D gene (5 bases). V was cut by 6 bases and J by 1 base, with 15 bases left in between. This CDR3 spans 14 amino acids. Germline CDR1 SQVTM, CDR2 ANQGSEA. CDR3 protein: CSVRIDSQNTEAFF. The CDR3 region has the DNA TGCAGCGTCCGAATTGACAGTCAGAACACTGAAGCTTTCTTT.

This chain connects TRBV6-6 to TRBJ2-6; D may be TRBD1 or TRBD2 (6 bases each). CDR3 size: 15 residues. Germline-derived CDR1 and CDR2 are MNHNY and SVGAGI (reference sequence). Trimming left V 8 bases short and J 6 bases short, with 17 bases between. The CDR3 DNA sequence: TGTGCCAGCCGCAGACGGGGGCGTCAGGCCAACGTCCTGACTTTC. Translation gives CASRRRGRQANVLTF.

The V gene is TRBV28, the J gene TRBJ1-2; unclear D gene. The CDR3 consists of 13 residues. Germline lookup yields CDR1 MDHEN and CDR2 SYDVKM. The V end lost 3 bases, the J end lost 4 bases, and 9 bases lay between the germline ends. CDR3 sequence: CASSFDPIYGYTF. CDR3 coding DNA: TGTGCCAGCAGTTTTGACCCAATCTATGGCTACACCTTC.

Of note for this clone: This could be a read error, since a much larger clone is one nucleotide away. The chain is built from TRBV6-5 and TRBJ2-3; tentative D call: TRBD2 (6 bases). The CDR3 is 13 amino acids. Germline CDR1 reads MNHEY; CDR2 reads SVGAGI. V gave up 5 bases and J gave up 3 bases, with 9 bases separating them. DNA of the CDR3: TGTGCCAGCAGTCCCCGGGGGACAGATACGCAGTATTTT. Protein product: CASSPRGTDTQYF.